The present T cell receptor beta chain was sequenced within a study of preoperative IRX-2 immunotherapy in early breast cancer. V gave up 1 base and J gave up 5 bases, with 11 bases separating them. Germline lookup yields CDR1 SGHDN and CDR2 FVKESK. The CDR3 has 15 residues. Treatment defined: preoperative locoregional IRX-2 cytokine immunotherapy. Preoperative locoregional IRX-2 cytokine immunotherapy was tested in the phase Ib source study. Measured with immunoSEQ multiplex PCR; TCRdb has only the in-frame clones, and not every one. The sample includes around 43,000 clones, around three quarters of them seen just once.

The clonotype comes from a human donor with breast cancer. The input for sequencing was tumor tissue, taken after IRX-2 immunotherapy. The J gene is TRBJ2-2, the V gene TRBV14; possibly TRBD1 or TRBD2 for D (5 bases each). The CDR3 sequence: CASSQVRGQTGELFF. The CDR3 bases are TGTGCCAGCAGCCAAGTGAGGGGCCAAACCGGGGAGCTGTTTTTT.